These 7 T cell receptor beta chains were all obtained from the same sample, sequenced in a study of blood T cells in healthy people across ages. For the second PCR, which ran for 7 to 11 cycles, a sample-barcoded 5' primer and a J-beta primer mix were used. MiXCR, applied by TCRdb to the 5' RACE reads, yields one record per CDR3 protein. The sample contains approximately 850,000 distinct CDR3 sequences, about three fifths of which appear only once. Sequenced input: blood. These receptors were collected from a man under 40 in good health.

This clonotype showed up just once. This chain uses TRBV20-1 with TRBJ2-4; no clear D gene. TRBJ2-7 explains the end of the DNA better; the J call may be wrong. CDR3 length equals 11 residues. Germline-derived CDR1 and CDR2 are DFQATT and SNEGSKA (reference sequence). The CDR3 sequence: CSARGRGEQYF. The CDR3 DNA follows: TGCAGTGCTAGAGGGCGTGGCGAGCAGTACTTC.

J is TRBJ1-1 and V is TRBV20-1, with D perhaps matching TRBD1 (5 bases). Trimming left V 6 bases short and J 0 bases short, with 11 bases between. This CDR3 contains 13 residues. Germline V gene sequence: CDR1 DFQATT, CDR2 SNEGSKA (reference sequence). The DNA for the CDR3 is TGCAGTGCCATACAGGCCATGAACACTGAAGCTTTCTTT. Its translation: CSAIQAMNTEAFF.

The chain joins TRBV7-9 to TRBJ2-1; D not certain. CDR3 length: 16 amino acids. Germline values: CDR1 SEHNR, CDR2 FQNEAQ (reference sequence). V was cut by 4 bases and J by 8 bases, with 21 bases left in between. DNA of the CDR3: TGTGCCAGCAGCTGGTATACCGGGTTCAAGCGTGATGAGCAGTTCTTC. Its protein product is CASSWYTGFKRDEQFF.

The chain joins TRBV12-3 or TRBV12-4 to TRBJ1-6; no definite D call. The CDR3 has 12 amino acids. Trimming removed 3 bases at V and 9 bases at J, with 6 bases between. This CDR3 is CASSFVSSPLHF. The CDR3 coding sequence is TGTGCCAGCAGTTTTGTGAGTTCACCCCTCCACTTT.

V and J are TRBV12-3 or TRBV12-4 and TRBJ1-2; 9 nucleotides agree with TRBD1. The CDR3 covers 18 residues. Trimming took 3 bases from V and 6 from J; bases not matched to a gene: 17. The CDR3 is CASSFLSGGQGRTNGYTF. CDR3 sequence (DNA): TGTGCCAGCAGTTTCTTATCAGGAGGACAGGGGAGGACGAATGGCTACACCTTC.

This clonotype was counted a few times. The rearrangement uses TRBV20-1 and TRBJ2-3; TRBD1 aligns across 7 bases. This CDR3 comprises 16 residues. The J segment lost 4 bases and the V segment lost 2 bases, leaving 12 bases of the junction unmatched. The germline V gene encodes CDR1 DFQATT and CDR2 SNEGSKA (reference sequence). Written as DNA, the CDR3 is TGCAGTGCTAGACCCACGACAGGGTCTAGTGCAGATACGCAGTATTTT. Protein: CSARPTTGSSADTQYF.

Comments on this clonotype: This sequence may be a read error, since a much larger clone differs from it by one base. For the CDR3, the DNA is TGTGCCGGCAGCCTTAGCCTTCAGGGGCAAGGCTACACCTTC. This gives the protein CAGSLSLQGQGYTF. The chain employs TRBV7-2 and TRBJ1-2; tentatively, D is TRBD1 (6 bases). This CDR3 is 14 amino acids long. Germline V gene sequence: CDR1 SGHTA, CDR2 FQGNSA.